The rows below give T cell receptor beta chains drawn from one sample of a study of beta chain features in type 1 diabetes. Assay used: immunoSEQ multiplex PCR; TCRdb lists only in-frame clones, some missing. The sample has around 40,000 clones, roughly 68% seen once; the top ten hold about 2%. Specimen: Tregs from blood. The source of these receptors is a woman in her late teens or twenties with type 1 diabetes. The CDR3 runs from the conserved cysteine through the conserved F or W. D genes are given only for firm matches. A row's size may be missing; if present it is once, few, many or a size class.

d_gene,v_gene,j_gene,abundance,CDR3aa,CDR3nt
TRBD1,TRBV10-3,TRBJ1-1,.,CAISETGVNTEAFF,TGTGCCATCAGTGAGACAGGGGTGAACACTGAAGCTTTCTTT
TRBD2,TRBV4-3,TRBJ2-5,.,CASSQAIAGTETQYF,TGCGCCAGCAGCCAAGCGATAGCGGGGACAGAGACCCAGTACTTC
TRBD1,TRBV7-9,TRBJ2-7,.,CASSDTGQRNAQYF,TGTGCCAGCAGCGATACGGGACAGCGTAATGCGCAGTACTTC
TRBD1,TRBV19,TRBJ2-7,few,CASSAPRGQGYEQYF,TGTGCCAGTAGTGCCCCAAGGGGGCAAGGCTACGAGCAGTACTTC
.,TRBV20-1,TRBJ1-5,.,CSASYFGPQHF,TGCAGTGCTAGTTACTTTGGGCCCCAGCATTTT
TRBD2,TRBV7-2,TRBJ2-7,.,CASSRTSGSYEQYF,TGTGCCAGCAGCCGGACTAGCGGTTCCTACGAGCAGTACTTC
.,TRBV18,TRBJ1-5,.,CASSPSPNMGGQPQHF,TGTGCCAGCTCACCAAGCCCGAATATGGGGGGTCAGCCCCAGCATTTT
.,TRBV11-2,TRBJ2-3,.,CASSLDAGSLGDTQYF,TGTGCCAGCAGCTTAGATGCGGGGAGTTTGGGAGATACGCAGTATTTT
.,TRBV19,TRBJ2-1,.,CASSILPGLNSYNEQFF,TGTGCCAGTAGTATCTTGCCGGGACTCAACTCCTACAATGAGCAGTTCTTC
.,TRBV11-2,TRBJ2-2,.,CASSLDRAATGELFF,TGTGCCAGCAGCTTAGATCGAGCGGCCACCGGGGAGCTGTTTTTT
.,TRBV2,TRBJ2-3,.,CASSEFRRGGTDTQYF,TGTGCCAGCAGTGAATTTCGGCGGGGAGGCACAGATACGCAGTATTTT
TRBD2,TRBV7-9,TRBJ2-1,.,CASSFLALAGGSLGEQFF,TGTGCCAGCAGCTTTTTAGCTCTAGCGGGAGGTTCTTTAGGTGAGCAGTTCTTC
.,TRBV5-4,TRBJ1-2,.,CASTPGVRTGDNYGYTF,TGTGCCAGCACCCCGGGAGTTCGGACTGGGGATAACTATGGCTACACCTTC
TRBD1,TRBV7-8,TRBJ1-2,.,CASSRTGALGDGYTF,TGTGCCAGCAGCAGAACAGGGGCCCTGGGGGATGGCTACACCTTC
TRBD2,TRBV10-3,TRBJ2-7,.,CAARGSASGVKSYEQYF,TGTGCCGCCAGGGGCTCGGCTAGCGGGGTAAAGTCCTACGAGCAGTACTTC
.,TRBV18,TRBJ1-1,.,CASSPGPPNTEAFF,TGTGCCAGCTCACCGGGGCCTCCGAACACTGAAGCTTTCTTT
TRBD2,TRBV25-1,TRBJ2-1,once,CASHGLAGVRGNEQFF,TGTGCCAGCCATGGACTAGCGGGAGTAAGGGGCAATGAGCAGTTCTTC
.,TRBV7-9,TRBJ1-2,.,CASSFTAYYGYTF,TGTGCCAGCAGCTTTACAGCCTACTATGGCTACACCTTC
.,TRBV7-2,TRBJ2-3,once,CASSSPGTDTQYF,TGTGCCAGCAGCTCCCCCGGGACAGATACGCAGTATTTT
TRBD2,TRBV6-1,TRBJ2-5,.,CASNSGGVLKTQYF,TGTGCCAGCAATAGCGGGGGGGTTCTCAAGACCCAGTACTTC
TRBD1,TRBV6-6,TRBJ1-4,.,CASSRQGVTGEKLFF,TGTGCCAGCAGCCGACAGGGGGTAACTGGTGAAAAACTGTTTTTT
.,TRBV7-8,TRBJ2-3,.,CASSLRRESTDTQYF,TGTGCCAGCAGCCTTCGCCGGGAGAGCACAGATACGCAGTATTTT
.,TRBV7-9,TRBJ2-7,few,CASSRSYEQYF,TGTGCCAGCAGCCGCTCCTACGAGCAGTACTTC
TRBD1,TRBV5-1,TRBJ1-6,.,CASSLQGDNSPLHF,TGCGCCAGCAGCTTGCAGGGGGATAATTCACCCCTCCACTTT
TRBD2,TRBV5-1,TRBJ2-7,.,CASRLAGGSYEQYF,TGCGCCAGCCGGCTAGCGGGGGGTTCCTACGAGCAGTACTTC
TRBD2,TRBV4-2,TRBJ2-1,.,CASSHLAGYNEQFF,TGTGCCAGCAGCCACCTAGCGGGGTACAATGAGCAGTTCTTC
TRBD1,TRBV5-1,TRBJ2-2,.,CASSVRTGSTGELFF,TGCGCCAGCAGCGTCCGGACAGGTTCCACCGGGGAGCTGTTTTTT
.,TRBV7-6,TRBJ2-7,.,CASSLDQGFYEQYF,TGTGCCAGCAGCTTAGATCAGGGATTCTACGAGCAGTACTTC
TRBD1,TRBV7-2,TRBJ2-7,.,CASSSGTGRNF,TGTGCCAGCAGCTCGGGGACAGGGAGGAACTTC
TRBD1,TRBV19,TRBJ2-5,.,CASSPGQAVGTQYF,TGTGCCAGTAGTCCAGGACAGGCCGTGGGGACCCAGTACTTC
.,TRBV27,TRBJ2-6,.,CASSAGGARGANVLTF,TGTGCCAGCAGTGCTGGGGGGGCCCGAGGGGCCAACGTCCTGACTTTC
TRBD1,TRBV7-2,TRBJ2-1,.,CASSSGTGVYNEQFF,TGTGCCAGCAGCTCCGGGACAGGGGTCTACAATGAGCAGTTCTTC
.,TRBV6-6,TRBJ2-7,.,CASSGDTYEQYF,TGTGCCAGCAGTGGCGACACCTACGAGCAGTACTTC
.,TRBV7-2,TRBJ1-5,.,CASSSSRVQPQHF,TGTGCCAGCAGCTCAAGCCGAGTTCAGCCCCAGCATTTT
TRBD2,TRBV28,TRBJ2-1,.,CASSSSEGLADYNEQFF,TGTGCCAGCAGTTCATCTGAGGGACTAGCGGACTACAATGAGCAGTTCTTC
.,TRBV7-9,TRBJ2-1,.,CASSFHNRANNEQFF,TGTGCCAGCAGCTTCCATAACAGGGCGAACAATGAGCAGTTCTTC
.,TRBV7-9,TRBJ1-1,.,CASSPHQQGTEAFF,TGTGCCAGCAGCCCTCATCAACAGGGAACTGAAGCTTTCTTT
.,TRBV18,TRBJ2-3,.,CASSPGLIGADTQYF,TGTGCCAGCTCACCAGGGTTGATCGGGGCAGATACGCAGTATTTT
TRBD1,TRBV5-4,TRBJ1-2,.,CASSLKQGAGYGYTF,TGTGCCAGCAGCTTGAAACAGGGGGCTGGCTATGGCTACACCTTC
TRBD1,TRBV10-3,TRBJ1-2,.,CAISESGDGQGALGRGYTF,TGTGCCATCAGTGAGTCGGGGGATGGACAGGGGGCCCTCGGCCGTGGCTACACCTTC
.,TRBV6-5,TRBJ2-7,.,CASSPNRGRAGEQYF,TGTGCCAGCAGTCCAAATCGAGGCAGGGCAGGCGAGCAGTACTTC
TRBD2,TRBV27,TRBJ2-1,.,CATAPGTSGSNEQFF,TGTGCCACCGCTCCCGGGACTAGCGGGAGTAATGAGCAGTTCTTC
TRBD1,TRBV5-6,TRBJ1-1,.,CASSSPGTGGTEAFF,TGTGCCAGCAGTTCGCCCGGGACAGGAGGGACTGAAGCTTTCTTT
TRBD2,TRBV27,TRBJ2-5,.,CASSRTGGETQYF,TGTGCCAGCAGCCGGACGGGGGGGGAGACCCAGTACTTC
.,TRBV19,TRBJ2-5,few,CASSNRGQRETQYF,TGTGCCAGTAGTAATCGAGGACAGAGGGAGACCCAGTACTTC
.,TRBV5-4,TRBJ2-2,few,CASSLAWNTGELFF,TGTGCCAGCAGCTTGGCCTGGAACACCGGGGAGCTGTTTTTT
.,TRBV7-3,TRBJ1-1,.,CASSEQPGQNTEAFF,TGTGCCAGCAGCGAACAGCCGGGACAAAACACTGAAGCTTTCTTT
.,TRBV7-2,TRBJ2-5,.,CASSSSLAETQYF,TGTGCCAGCAGCTCAAGCCTAGCGGAGACCCAGTACTTC
.,TRBV5-6,TRBJ1-5,.,CASSSGDQPQHF,TGTGCCAGCAGCTCGGGGGATCAGCCCCAGCATTTT
.,TRBV7-9,TRBJ2-2,.,CASSFGTNTGELFF,TGTGCCAGCAGCTTTGGCACCAACACCGGGGAGCTGTTTTTT
TRBD1,TRBV7-9,TRBJ1-2,.,CASSHYPQRDRALSYTF,TGTGCCAGCAGCCACTATCCGCAACGGGACAGGGCTTTAAGCTACACCTTC
.,TRBV4-3,TRBJ1-2,.,CASSQDQRDYGYTF,TGCGCCAGCAGCCAAGATCAGAGGGACTATGGCTACACCTTC